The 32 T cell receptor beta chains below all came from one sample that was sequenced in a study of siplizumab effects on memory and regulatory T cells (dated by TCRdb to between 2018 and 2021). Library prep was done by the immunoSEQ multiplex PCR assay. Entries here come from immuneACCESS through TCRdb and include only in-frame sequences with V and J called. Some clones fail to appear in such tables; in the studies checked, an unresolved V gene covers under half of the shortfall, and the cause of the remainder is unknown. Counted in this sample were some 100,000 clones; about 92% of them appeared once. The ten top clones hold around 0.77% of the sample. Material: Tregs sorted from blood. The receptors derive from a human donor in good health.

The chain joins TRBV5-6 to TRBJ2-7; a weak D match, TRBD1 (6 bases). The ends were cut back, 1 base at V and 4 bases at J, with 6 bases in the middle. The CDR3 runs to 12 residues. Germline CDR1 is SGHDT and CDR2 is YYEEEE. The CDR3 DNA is TGTGCCAGCAGCTTGCAGGGGTACGAGCAGTACTTC. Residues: CASSLQGYEQYF.

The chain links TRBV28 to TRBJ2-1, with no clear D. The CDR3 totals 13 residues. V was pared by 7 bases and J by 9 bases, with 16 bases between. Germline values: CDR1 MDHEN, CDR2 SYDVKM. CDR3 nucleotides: TGTGCCAGCAACATAAGTCCCCGGACTGAGCAGTTCTTC. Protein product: CASNISPRTEQFF.

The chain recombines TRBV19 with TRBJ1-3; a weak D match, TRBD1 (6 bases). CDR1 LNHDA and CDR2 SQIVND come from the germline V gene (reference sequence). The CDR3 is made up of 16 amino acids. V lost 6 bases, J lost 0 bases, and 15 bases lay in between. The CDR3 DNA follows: TGTGCCAGTAGCTCAGTACAGGGCCACTCTGGAAACACCATATATTTT. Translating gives CASSSVQGHSGNTIYF.

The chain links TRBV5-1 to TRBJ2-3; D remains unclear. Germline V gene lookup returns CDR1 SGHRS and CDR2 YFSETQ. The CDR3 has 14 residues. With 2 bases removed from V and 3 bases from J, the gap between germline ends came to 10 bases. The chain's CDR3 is CASSFLTMTDTQYF. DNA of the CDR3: TGCGCCAGCAGCTTCCTGACAATGACAGATACGCAGTATTTT.

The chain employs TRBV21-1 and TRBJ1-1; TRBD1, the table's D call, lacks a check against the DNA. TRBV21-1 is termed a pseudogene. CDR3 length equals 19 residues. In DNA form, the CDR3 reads TGTGCCAGCAGCACTCGAACACTCAGGTTTATTCTGGGTATCACTGAAGCTTTCTTT. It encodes CASSTRTLRFILGITEAFF.

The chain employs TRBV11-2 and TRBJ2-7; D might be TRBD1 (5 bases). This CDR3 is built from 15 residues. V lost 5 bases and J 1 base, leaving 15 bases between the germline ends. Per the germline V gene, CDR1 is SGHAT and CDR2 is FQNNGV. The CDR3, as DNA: TGTGCCAGCAGCCCTGCCTCGACAGTTTCCTACGAGCAGTACTTC. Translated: CASSPASTVSYEQYF.

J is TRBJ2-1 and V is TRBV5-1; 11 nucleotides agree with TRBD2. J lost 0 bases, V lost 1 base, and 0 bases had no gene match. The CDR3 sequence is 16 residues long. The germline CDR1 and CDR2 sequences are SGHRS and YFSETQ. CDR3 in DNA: TGCGCCAGCAGCTTGACTAGCGGGAGCTCCTACAATGAGCAGTTCTTC. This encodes CASSLTSGSSYNEQFF.

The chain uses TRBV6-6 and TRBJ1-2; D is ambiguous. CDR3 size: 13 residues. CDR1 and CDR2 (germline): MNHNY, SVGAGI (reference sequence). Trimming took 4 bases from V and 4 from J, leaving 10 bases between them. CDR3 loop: CASSLRNSYGYTF. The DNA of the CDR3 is TGTGCCAGCAGTTTGAGAAACAGCTATGGCTACACCTTC.

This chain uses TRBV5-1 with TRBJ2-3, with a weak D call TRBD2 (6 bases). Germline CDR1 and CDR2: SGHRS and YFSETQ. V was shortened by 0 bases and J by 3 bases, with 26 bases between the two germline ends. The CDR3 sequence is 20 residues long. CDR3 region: CASSLARRKGVGGGTDTQYF. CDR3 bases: TGCGCCAGCAGCTTGGCTCGGAGAAAGGGAGTGGGAGGAGGGACAGATACGCAGTATTTT.

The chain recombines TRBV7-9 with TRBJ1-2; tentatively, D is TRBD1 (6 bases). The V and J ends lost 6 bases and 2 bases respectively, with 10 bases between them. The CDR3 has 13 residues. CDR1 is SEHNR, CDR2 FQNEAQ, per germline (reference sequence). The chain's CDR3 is CASRPTGNYGYTF. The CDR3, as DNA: TGTGCCAGCAGGCCCACAGGGAACTATGGCTACACCTTC.

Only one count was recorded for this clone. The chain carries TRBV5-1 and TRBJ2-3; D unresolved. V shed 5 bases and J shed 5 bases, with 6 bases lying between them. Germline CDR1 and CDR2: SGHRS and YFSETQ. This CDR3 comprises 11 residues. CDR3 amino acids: CASRYEDTQYF. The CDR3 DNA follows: TGCGCCAGCAGGTATGAAGATACGCAGTATTTT.

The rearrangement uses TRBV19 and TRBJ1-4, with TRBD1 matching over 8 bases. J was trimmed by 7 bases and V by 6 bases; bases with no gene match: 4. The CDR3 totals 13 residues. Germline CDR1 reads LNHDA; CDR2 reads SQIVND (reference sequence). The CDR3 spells CASRGQVGEKLFF. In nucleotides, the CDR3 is TGTGCCAGTAGGGGACAGGTTGGTGAAAAACTGTTTTTT.

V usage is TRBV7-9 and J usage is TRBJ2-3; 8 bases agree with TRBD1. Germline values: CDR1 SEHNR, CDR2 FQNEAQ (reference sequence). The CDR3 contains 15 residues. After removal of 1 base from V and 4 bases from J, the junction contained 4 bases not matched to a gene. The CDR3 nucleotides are TGTGCCAGCAGCTTAGGAGACAGGGGCGCAGATACGCAGTATTTT. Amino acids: CASSLGDRGADTQYF.

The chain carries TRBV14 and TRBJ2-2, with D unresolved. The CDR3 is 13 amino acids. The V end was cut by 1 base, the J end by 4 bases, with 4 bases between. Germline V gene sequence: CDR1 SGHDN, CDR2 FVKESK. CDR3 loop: CASSQAFTGELFF. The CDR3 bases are TGTGCCAGCAGCCAAGCGTTCACCGGGGAGCTGTTTTTT.

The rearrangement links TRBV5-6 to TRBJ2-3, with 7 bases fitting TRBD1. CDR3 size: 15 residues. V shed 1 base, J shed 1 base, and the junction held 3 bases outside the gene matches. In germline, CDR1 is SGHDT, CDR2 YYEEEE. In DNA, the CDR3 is TGTGCCAGCAGCTTGAGAGGGGGCGGCACAGATACGCAGTATTTT. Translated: CASSLRGGGTDTQYF.

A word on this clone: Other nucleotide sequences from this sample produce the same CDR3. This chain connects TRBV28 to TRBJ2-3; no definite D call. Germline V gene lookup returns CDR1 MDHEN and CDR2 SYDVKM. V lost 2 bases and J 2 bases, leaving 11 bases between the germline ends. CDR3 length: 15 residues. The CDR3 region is CASSLLTRLTDTQYF. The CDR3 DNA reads TGTGCCAGCAGTTTACTGACCCGACTCACAGATACGCAGTATTTT.

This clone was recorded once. The CDR3: CAWSRSNYGYTF. The CDR3 region has the DNA TGTGCCTGGAGTCGATCTAACTATGGCTACACCTTC. The J gene is TRBJ1-2, the V gene TRBV30; D unclear. The germline V and J ends were trimmed by 2 bases and 0 bases, with 4 bases remaining between them. The CDR3 length is 12 residues. Germline V gene lookup returns CDR1 GTSNPN and CDR2 SVGIG (reference sequence).

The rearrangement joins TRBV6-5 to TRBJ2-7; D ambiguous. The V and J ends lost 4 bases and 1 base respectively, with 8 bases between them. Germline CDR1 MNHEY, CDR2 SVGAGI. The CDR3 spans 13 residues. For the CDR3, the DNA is TGTGCCAGCAGTTTATACTCATCCTACGAGCAGTACTTC. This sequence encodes CASSLYSSYEQYF.

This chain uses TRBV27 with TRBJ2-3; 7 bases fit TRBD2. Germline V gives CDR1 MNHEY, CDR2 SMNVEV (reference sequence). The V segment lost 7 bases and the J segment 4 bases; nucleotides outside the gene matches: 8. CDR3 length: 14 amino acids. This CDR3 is CASNPRLAPDTQYF. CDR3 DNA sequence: TGTGCCAGCAACCCTAGACTAGCCCCAGATACGCAGTATTTT.

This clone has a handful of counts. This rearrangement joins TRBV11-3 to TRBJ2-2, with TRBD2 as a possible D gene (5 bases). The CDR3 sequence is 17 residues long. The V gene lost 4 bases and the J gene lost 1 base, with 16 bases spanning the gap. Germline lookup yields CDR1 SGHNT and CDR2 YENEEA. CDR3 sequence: CASSSPRGWENTGELFF. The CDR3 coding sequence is TGTGCCAGCAGCTCGCCCCGAGGGTGGGAGAACACCGGGGAGCTGTTTTTT.

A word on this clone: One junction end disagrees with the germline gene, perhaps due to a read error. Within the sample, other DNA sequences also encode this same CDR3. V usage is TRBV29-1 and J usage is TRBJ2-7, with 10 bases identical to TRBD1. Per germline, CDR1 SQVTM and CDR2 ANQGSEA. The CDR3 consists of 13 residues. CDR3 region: CSVEGTGAYEQYF. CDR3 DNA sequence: TGCAGCGTTGAGGGGACAGGGGCCTACGAGCAGTATTTC.

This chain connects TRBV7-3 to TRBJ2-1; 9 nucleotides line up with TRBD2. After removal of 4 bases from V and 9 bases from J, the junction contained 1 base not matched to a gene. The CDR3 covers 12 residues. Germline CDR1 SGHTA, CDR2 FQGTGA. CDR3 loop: CASSSLAGEQFF. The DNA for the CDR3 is TGTGCCAGCAGCTCACTAGCGGGTGAGCAGTTCTTC.

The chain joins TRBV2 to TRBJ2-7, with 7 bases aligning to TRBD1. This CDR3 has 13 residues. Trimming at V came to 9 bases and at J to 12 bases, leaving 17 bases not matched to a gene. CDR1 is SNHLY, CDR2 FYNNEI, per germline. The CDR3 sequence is CARGLTTGNGLYF. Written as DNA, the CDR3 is TGTGCCAGGGGGTTAACGACAGGGAACGGATTGTACTTC.

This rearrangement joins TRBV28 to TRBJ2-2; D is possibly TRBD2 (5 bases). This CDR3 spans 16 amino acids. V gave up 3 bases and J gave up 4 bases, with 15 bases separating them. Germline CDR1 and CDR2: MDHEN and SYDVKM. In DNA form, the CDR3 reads TGTGCCAGCAGTTTTCGGCGGTCACGGGGCACCGGGGAGCTGTTTTTT. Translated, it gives CASSFRRSRGTGELFF.

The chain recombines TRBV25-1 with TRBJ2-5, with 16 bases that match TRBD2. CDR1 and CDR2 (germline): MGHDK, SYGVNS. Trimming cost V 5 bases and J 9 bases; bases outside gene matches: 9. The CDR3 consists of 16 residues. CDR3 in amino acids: CASSSLGTSGRGAQYF. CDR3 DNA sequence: TGTGCCAGCAGTTCCCTGGGGACTAGCGGGAGGGGCGCCCAGTACTTC. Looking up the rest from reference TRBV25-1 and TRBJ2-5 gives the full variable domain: EADIYQTPRYLVIGTGKKITLECSQTMGHDKMYWYQQDPGMELHLIHYSYGVNSTEKGDLSSESTVSRIRTEHFPLTLESARPSHTSQYLCASSSLGTSGRGAQYFGPGTRLLVL.

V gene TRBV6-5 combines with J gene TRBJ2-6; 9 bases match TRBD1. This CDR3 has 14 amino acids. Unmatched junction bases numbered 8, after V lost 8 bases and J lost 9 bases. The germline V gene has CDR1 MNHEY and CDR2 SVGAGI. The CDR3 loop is CASSITGQGNVLTF. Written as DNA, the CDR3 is TGTGCCAGCTCTATAACGGGACAGGGCAACGTCCTGACTTTC.

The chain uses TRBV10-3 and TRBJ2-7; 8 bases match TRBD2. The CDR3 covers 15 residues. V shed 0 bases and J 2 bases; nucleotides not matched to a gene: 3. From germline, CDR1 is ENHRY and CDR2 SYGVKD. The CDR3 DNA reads TGTGCCATCAGTGAGTCAATTAGCGGGGCCTACGAGCAGTACTTC. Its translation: CAISESISGAYEQYF.

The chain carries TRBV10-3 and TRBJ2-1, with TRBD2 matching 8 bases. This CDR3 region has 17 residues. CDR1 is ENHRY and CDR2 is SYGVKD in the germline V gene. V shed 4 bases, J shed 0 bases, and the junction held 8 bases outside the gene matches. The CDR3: CAISVSGGGSSYNEQFF. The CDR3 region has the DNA TGTGCCATCAGTGTAAGCGGGGGAGGGAGCTCCTACAATGAGCAGTTCTTC.

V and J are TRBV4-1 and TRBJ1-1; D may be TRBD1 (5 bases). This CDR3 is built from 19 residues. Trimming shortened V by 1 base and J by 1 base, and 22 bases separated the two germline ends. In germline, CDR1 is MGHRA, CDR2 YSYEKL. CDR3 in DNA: TGCGCCAGCAGCCAAGTACCAGCCGGGACCCTAGGTCGGAACACTGAAGCTTTCTTT. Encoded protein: CASSQVPAGTLGRNTEAFF.

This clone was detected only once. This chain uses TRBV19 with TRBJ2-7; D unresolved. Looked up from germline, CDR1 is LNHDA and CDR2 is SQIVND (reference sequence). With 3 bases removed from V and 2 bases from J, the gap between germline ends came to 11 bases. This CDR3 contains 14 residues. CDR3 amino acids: CASSIRLDPYEQYF. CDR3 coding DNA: TGTGCCAGTAGTATTCGGCTAGATCCCTACGAGCAGTACTTC. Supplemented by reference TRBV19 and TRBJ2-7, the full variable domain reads DGGITQSPKYLFRKEGQNVTLSCEQNLNHDAMYWYRQDPGQGLRLIYYSQIVNDFQKGDIAEGYSVSREKKESFPLTVTSAQKNPTAFYLCASSIRLDPYEQYFGPGTRLTVT.

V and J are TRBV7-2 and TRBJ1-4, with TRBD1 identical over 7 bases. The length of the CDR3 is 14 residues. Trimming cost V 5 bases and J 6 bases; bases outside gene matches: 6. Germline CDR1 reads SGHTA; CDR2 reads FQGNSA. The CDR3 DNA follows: TGTGCCAGCAGCCGACAGGGAGGGCATGAAAAACTGTTTTTT. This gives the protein CASSRQGGHEKLFF.

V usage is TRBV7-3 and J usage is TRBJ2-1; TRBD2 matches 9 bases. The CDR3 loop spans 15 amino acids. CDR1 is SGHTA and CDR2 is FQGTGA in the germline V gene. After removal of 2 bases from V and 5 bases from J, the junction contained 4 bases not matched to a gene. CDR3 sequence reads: CASSLVAGGHNEQFF. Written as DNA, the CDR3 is TGTGCCAGCAGCTTAGTCGCGGGAGGGCACAATGAGCAGTTCTTC.